These 18 T cell receptor beta chains originate from one sample sequenced in a study of shared clonotypes between healthy human individuals. Data came from immunoSEQ multiplex PCR; TCRdb stores just in-frame clones and leaves some out. Of about 2.1 million clones in the sample, about 92% were seen once. Naivety among CD8 cells was defined by CD45RO negativity and positive CCR7 selection, thereby excluding terminally differentiated effector memory CD45RA+ cells. Sequencing used naive CD8+ T cells from PBMCs. These receptors came from a young man in good health. Some clones in this sample may be carry-over from other donors' samples.

The chain is built from TRBV2 and TRBJ2-3, with 14 bases lining up with TRBD2. J was trimmed by 3 bases and V by 4 bases; bases with no gene match: 12. The CDR3 spans 19 residues. Germline loops: CDR1 SNHLY, CDR2 FYNNEI. Written as DNA, the CDR3 is TGTGCCAGCAGTGTAAGACTAGCGGGAGGGTCCCCTATTACAGATACGCAGTATTTT. Translation gives CASSVRLAGGSPITDTQYF.

The rearrangement links TRBV5-1 to TRBJ2-3; 8 bases align to TRBD2. V trimming: 6 bases; J trimming: 0 bases; junction bases outside the gene matches: 9. Germline lookup yields CDR1 SGHRS and CDR2 YFSETQ. The CDR3 contains 16 residues. The CDR3 DNA reads as TGCGCCAGCAACCTGGCGGCTAGCGGGAGCACAGATACGCAGTATTTT. Translation gives CASNLAASGSTDTQYF.

This clone was detected only once. V usage is TRBV5-6 and J usage is TRBJ2-1; TRBD1 or TRBD2 may be the D gene (7 bases each). Trimming removed 0 bases from V and 4 bases from J, with 17 bases in between. CDR1 and CDR2 (germline): SGHDT, YYEEEE. This CDR3 has 17 amino acids. In nucleotides, the CDR3 is TGTGCCAGCAGCTTGGATAGGGGAGGGGGCGCGTACAATGAGCAGTTCTTC. It codes for CASSLDRGGGAYNEQFF.

A single count supports this clone. The V call is TRBV27, the J call TRBJ2-4; 11 positions agree with TRBD2. Per the germline V gene, CDR1 is MNHEY and CDR2 is SMNVEV (reference sequence). The CDR3 length is 17 residues. The ends lost 1 base at V and 1 base at J; junction bases unmatched: 3. CDR3 residues: CASSLLGTSGAKNIQYF. CDR3 bases: TGTGCCAGCAGTTTATTAGGGACTAGCGGCGCCAAAAACATTCAGTACTTC.

This CDR3 is CASSLRQATYEQYF. For the CDR3, the DNA is TGTGCCAGCAGTCTCCGACAGGCAACCTACGAGCAGTACTTC. J is TRBJ2-7 and V is TRBV27; tentatively, D is TRBD1 (6 bases). This CDR3 is built from 14 residues. Germline V gene sequence: CDR1 MNHEY, CDR2 SMNVEV (reference sequence). The V gene lost 5 bases and the J gene lost 2 bases, with 13 bases spanning the gap.

The chain couples TRBV6-5 to TRBJ2-7; TRBD2 is a possible D gene (5 bases). The CDR3 spans 14 residues. CDR1 and CDR2 (germline): MNHEY, SVGAGI. Deletions cut 3 bases from V and 3 bases from J, with 12 bases between. CDR3: CASSYRERFYEQYF. For the CDR3, the DNA is TGTGCCAGCAGTTATCGGGAAAGATTCTACGAGCAGTACTTC.

The genes are TRBV4-3 and TRBJ2-2; TRBD2 matches at 7 bases. V lost 4 bases and J lost 3; bases outside the gene matches: 17. CDR3 size: 19 residues. CDR1 and CDR2 (germline): LGHNA, YSLEER. CDR3 amino acids: CASSPAVTSLRGYTGELFF. DNA for the CDR3: TGCGCCAGCAGCCCTGCGGTGACTAGCCTTAGAGGGTACACCGGGGAGCTGTTTTTT.

This clone was recorded only once. The rearrangement links TRBV19 to TRBJ2-7; 12 nucleotides match TRBD2. Looked up from germline, CDR1 is LNHDA and CDR2 is SQIVND (reference sequence). The V segment lost 6 bases and the J segment 4 bases; nucleotides outside the gene matches: 13. This CDR3 comprises 17 residues. CDR3 loop: CASSRTSGAAAPYEQYF. As DNA, the CDR3 is TGTGCCAGTAGCCGGACTAGCGGGGCCGCCGCACCGTACGAGCAGTACTTC.

The chain links TRBV28 to TRBJ1-3; D might be TRBD1 (5 bases). Looked up from germline, CDR1 is MDHEN and CDR2 is SYDVKM. The CDR3 has 15 amino acids. Trimming removed 2 bases at V and 2 bases at J, with 10 bases between. CDR3 protein: CASSLPRETGNTIYF. In DNA form, the CDR3 reads TGTGCCAGCAGTTTACCCAGGGAAACTGGAAACACCATATATTTT.

The chain has TRBV19 and TRBJ2-5, with 8 bases that match TRBD1. The CDR3 loop spans 15 amino acids. V lost 6 bases to trimming and J lost 4 bases; unmatched junction nucleotides: 10. CDR1 and CDR2 (germline): LNHDA, SQIVND (reference sequence). The CDR3 protein is CASRGTGSGVETQYF. Written as DNA, the CDR3 is TGTGCCAGTAGAGGGACAGGCTCAGGGGTAGAGACCCAGTACTTC.

The chain has TRBV28 and TRBJ1-1; the D is unclear. Trimming stripped 5 bases from V and 5 bases from J, with 15 bases between. The CDR3 runs to 14 residues. Germline lookup yields CDR1 MDHEN and CDR2 SYDVKM. As DNA, the CDR3 is TGTGCCAGCAGTAGAGTGGAGGGTTGGACTGAAGCTTTCTTT. This translates into CASSRVEGWTEAFF.

V is TRBV11-2 and J is TRBJ2-7; D is ambiguous. Germline V gene lookup returns CDR1 SGHAT and CDR2 FQNNGV. V was clipped by 1 base and J by 6 bases, with 1 base between them. This CDR3 has 10 amino acids. The chain's CDR3 is CASSLVEQYF. Written as DNA, the CDR3 is TGTGCCAGCAGCTTAGTCGAGCAGTACTTC.

The V gene is TRBV9, the J gene TRBJ2-7; TRBD2 might be the D (6 bases). Germline CDR1 SGDLS, CDR2 YYNGEE. CDR3 length equals 13 residues. Deletions cut 3 bases from V and 7 bases from J, with 14 bases between. CDR3 sequence: CASSDGTHGEQYF. Written as DNA, the CDR3 is TGTGCCAGCAGCGATGGGACTCACGGGGAGCAGTACTTC.

Regarding this clone: The sample carries other DNA sequences with the same CDR3. The chain joins TRBV19 to TRBJ2-1; 10 nucleotides align to TRBD2. V lost 1 base to trimming and J lost 7 bases; unmatched junction nucleotides: 4. The CDR3 has 15 residues. The germline CDR1 and CDR2 sequences are LNHDA and SQIVND (reference sequence). CDR3 bases: TGTGCCAGTAGTATAGTAGCGGGAGGTTTGAATGAGCAGTTCTTC. Amino acid sequence: CASSIVAGGLNEQFF.

V is TRBV7-9 and J is TRBJ2-5, with 7 nucleotides matching TRBD1. The trim removed 2 bases at V and 6 bases at J, leaving 6 bases unmatched. CDR1 SEHNR and CDR2 FQNEAQ come from the germline V gene (reference sequence). The CDR3 consists of 14 residues. CDR3 sequence reads: CASSLLDREKTQYF. In DNA, the CDR3 is TGTGCCAGCAGCTTATTAGACAGGGAGAAGACCCAGTACTTC.

As concerns this clone: Within the sample, other DNA sequences also encode this same CDR3. Written as DNA, the CDR3 is TGTGCCAGCAGTGAACGCCCCTTGGGCTACGAGCAGTACTTC. This sequence encodes CASSERPLGYEQYF. V gene TRBV2 combines with J gene TRBJ2-7; D is uncertain. The CDR3 covers 14 residues. Germline CDR1 is SNHLY and CDR2 is FYNNEI. Deletions cut 2 bases from V and 3 bases from J, with 11 bases between. Combining the CDR3 with reference TRBV2 and TRBJ2-7 gives the whole variable domain EPEVTQTPSHQVTQMGQEVILRCVPISNHLYFYWYRQILGQKVEFLVSFYNNEISEKSEIFDDQFSVERPDGSNFTLKIRSTKLEDSAMYFCASSERPLGYEQYFGPGTRLTVT.

Notes on this clone: At the DNA level, this CDR3 is encoded by other sequences in the same sample as well. This chain connects TRBV29-1 to TRBJ2-7, with D possibly matching TRBD2 (5 bases). Trimming pared 4 bases from V and 4 bases from J, leaving 5 bases between. Germline CDR1 SQVTM, CDR2 ANQGSEA. The CDR3 extends over 10 amino acids. CDR3 loop: CSVGEYEQYF. The CDR3 DNA sequence: TGCAGCGTTGGGGAGTACGAGCAGTACTTC.

This chain connects TRBV2 to TRBJ2-1; D remains ambiguous. This CDR3 has 14 residues. V was shortened by 3 bases and J by 4 bases, with 10 bases between the two germline ends. The germline V gene has CDR1 SNHLY and CDR2 FYNNEI. CDR3 amino acids: CASSERLEYNEQFF. DNA for the CDR3: TGTGCCAGCAGTGAGAGGCTGGAATACAATGAGCAGTTCTTC.